This T cell receptor (beta chain) originates from a study of blood T cell repertoires in COVID-19. Overall study: From T cells, B-cell-depleted T cells, or PBMCs came the material, which was cDNA or gDNA.

V lost 3 bases, J lost 7 bases, and 11 bases stayed unmatched. CDR3 size: 16 residues. Germline V gives CDR1 SGDLS, CDR2 YYNGEE. TCRdb's copy holds only in-frame clones and misses some; the assay was immunoSEQ multiplex PCR. The sample gives about 190,000 clones, over 75% of which show up once; 9.5% to 15% is in the top ten. Sequencing was carried out using peripheral blood. This rearrangement joins TRBV9 to TRBJ2-1, with 9 positions matching TRBD2. This receptor was obtained from a woman aged 45-59 years with acute or convalescent COVID-19. The CDR3 loop reads CASSAWGAGGRNEQFF. CDR3 nucleotide sequence: TGTGCCAGCAGCGCCTGGGGGGCGGGAGGGAGGAATGAGCAGTTCTTC.